This paragraph covers one T cell receptor beta chain sequence. Its specificity is unknown. V gave up 4 bases and J gave up 1 base, with 8 bases separating them. Germline V CDR1 and CDR2: SGHTS, YDEGEE. This CDR3 has 13 amino acids. This entry comes from a study of vaccination and CD4 T cells after COVID-19. On the study more broadly: Post-vaccine sampling followed dose two by a median approximately 70 days (range 14 to 241). Study-wide findings and caveats: Spike mono-reactivity was found in 304 of 307 vaccine-specific clones from convalescent patients.

The Oncomine TCR Beta short-read assay generated sequence data from the DNA of cultured CD4+ T cells. TCRdb ran MiXCR on the PCR reads and lists one entry per CDR3 protein. The sample lists around 20,000 distinct CDR3 sequences, less than 40% occurring once. As for time point: late sampling 161 to 241 days after vaccination in a few convalescent patients. Treatment: approximately nine-day PBMC culture with coronavirus spike peptide pools or control peptides (ViraFEST assay). There were positive PCR dates ranging from March to December 2020, all predating US Alpha, Beta and Delta variants. The chain combines TRBV5-8 with TRBJ2-5; D may correspond to TRBD1 or TRBD2 (5 bases each). Sequenced material: CD4+ T cells from blood, cultured in vitro, taken about 7 months after SARS-CoV-2 vaccination. The source of this sequence is a human donor who had recovered from COVID-19. The CDR3 region has the DNA TGTGCCAGCAGCCCCGGGACCCAAGAGACCCAGTACTTC. Amino acids: CASSPGTQETQYF.